This TCR beta chain was retrieved from a study of Graves' ophthalmopathy and Graves' hyperthyroidism. General study findings and limits: Thyroid clonotypes that were expanded above 0.001 frequency mostly also appeared in blood.

Exclusion criteria comprised other autoimmune diseases, uncontrolled infections, pregnancy or lactation in patients. PBMCs were density-gradient isolated from around 9.2 ml fresh blood. For repertoire sequencing, the TCR beta CDR3 regions were amplified from RNA transcripts. RT-PCR with HTBI primers came first, then second-round multiplex PCR. TCRdb analysed the multiplex PCR reads with MiXCR anew, one entry per CDR3 protein. The sample lists around 340,000 distinct CDR3 sequences; roughly 17% were seen once. CDR3 length: 14 residues. Germline CDR1 reads DFQATT; CDR2 reads SNEGSKA (reference sequence). J gave up 6 bases and V 0 bases, and 4 bases lay outside the gene matches. There are many counts of this clonotype. Its antigen is currently unknown.

The rearrangement links TRBV20-1 to TRBJ1-5, with TRBD1 matching 8 bases. The source material was peripheral blood. The sequence came from an adult man with Graves' ophthalmopathy. CDR3 sequence: CSARDQGARQPQHF. The CDR3 DNA reads TGCAGTGCTAGAGATCAGGGGGCTCGTCAGCCCCAGCATTTT.